The next 7 T cell receptor beta chains were all read from a single sample in a study of cytomegalovirus exposure and HLA in healthy donors. Primers included in the PCR were 60 Vbeta and 13 Jbeta primers. Sequenced by immunoSEQ multiplex PCR; TCRdb stores in-frame clones only, minus some. The table records some 91,000 clones, about 77% of them present only once. Specimen: PBMCs. Receptors originate from a man aged 40-49 years in good health and CMV-seronegative.

This sequence joins TRBV9 and TRBJ2-7; D gene ambiguous. Trimming stripped 7 bases from V and 6 bases from J, with 11 bases between. CDR1 is SGDLS, CDR2 YYNGEE, per germline. This CDR3 has 11 amino acids. CDR3 nucleotide sequence: TGTGCCAGCGGTACCGTCGGCGAGCAGTACTTC. Protein sequence: CASGTVGEQYF. Full variable domain (remainder filled in from reference TRBV9 and TRBJ2-7): DSGVTQTPKHLITATGQRVTLRCSPRSGDLSVYWYQQSLDQGLQFLIQYYNGEERAKGNILERFSAQQFPDLHSELNLSSLELGDSALYFCASGTVGEQYFGPGTRLTVT.

The gene calls are TRBV6-5 and TRBJ2-1; weak D call: TRBD2 (6 bases). The length of the CDR3 is 15 residues. Trimming stripped 0 bases from V and 8 bases from J, with 14 bases between. Germline values: CDR1 MNHEY, CDR2 SVGAGI. CDR3 protein: CASSYSAGGLHEQFF. The CDR3 DNA sequence: TGTGCCAGCAGTTACTCGGCCGGGGGTCTGCATGAGCAGTTCTTC.

This chain uses TRBV28 with TRBJ2-7; 8 bases are a match to TRBD2. The CDR3 extends over 15 amino acids. V lost 3 bases and J lost 2; bases outside the gene matches: 6. The germline CDR1 and CDR2 sequences are MDHEN and SYDVKM. CDR3 loop: CASSFYAGGTYEQYF. The CDR3 DNA is TGTGCCAGCAGTTTCTATGCGGGGGGCACCTACGAGCAGTACTTC.

The chain combines TRBV11-2 with TRBJ2-1; TRBD2 might be the D (5 bases). V lost 1 base and J lost 0, with 16 bases in between. Germline assignment: CDR1 SGHAT and CDR2 FQNNGV. CDR3 length equals 18 residues. The CDR3 nucleotides read TGTGCCAGCAGCTTAGCCGTACCCAGCGGTGTCTCCTACAATGAGCAGTTCTTC. Protein product: CASSLAVPSGVSYNEQFF.

J is TRBJ2-7 and V is TRBV2; D is unresolved. CDR1 and CDR2 (germline): SNHLY, FYNNEI. CDR3 length equals 14 residues. Trimming pared 3 bases from V and 3 bases from J, leaving 12 bases between. The CDR3 loop is CASSDRSSFYEQYF. CDR3 nucleotide sequence: TGTGCCAGCAGTGACCGAAGCTCATTCTACGAGCAGTACTTC.

This chain links TRBV11-2 with TRBJ1-1; D not certain. The CDR3 has 14 amino acids. Trimming took off 1 base at V and 1 base at J, with 7 bases between the two ends. Germline V gene lookup returns CDR1 SGHAT and CDR2 FQNNGV. The CDR3 DNA reads TGTGCCAGCAGCTTAGGAGTCCGGAACACTGAAGCTTTCTTT. Translating gives CASSLGVRNTEAFF.

V gene TRBV25-1 combines with J gene TRBJ2-2, with 8 bases aligning to TRBD2. The germline V gene has CDR1 MGHDK and CDR2 SYGVNS. V lost 11 bases, J lost 5 bases, and 10 bases stayed unmatched. The CDR3 has 14 amino acids. CDR3 loop: CAGRKRERTGELFF. DNA of the CDR3: TGTGCCGGCCGAAAGCGGGAGCGAACCGGGGAGCTGTTTTTT. The complete variable domain, with remaining parts taken from reference TRBV25-1 and TRBJ2-2, reads EADIYQTPRYLVIGTGKKITLECSQTMGHDKMYWYQQDPGMELHLIHYSYGVNSTEKGDLSSESTVSRIRTEHFPLTLESARPSHTSQYLCAGRKRERTGELFFGEGSRLTVL.